This TCR beta chain came from a study of blood T cell repertoires in COVID-19. The CDR3 length is 16 residues. Germline V gives CDR1 SGHDT, CDR2 YYEEEE. With 4 bases removed from V and 5 bases from J, the gap between germline ends came to 20 bases. Profiled with immunoSEQ multiplex PCR; TCRdb holds only in-frame clones, not every one. The sample consists of under 400,000 clones, 85% to 90% of them appearing once. This clonotype was obtained from a woman aged 30 to 39 with COVID-19, enrolled during active disease. The material sequenced was peripheral blood. J is TRBJ2-3 and V is TRBV5-6; D is perhaps TRBD1 (8 bases). In DNA, the CDR3 is TGTGCCAGCAGCCCTATGGACAGGGAGGGGATAGATACGCAGTATTTT. It codes for CASSPMDREGIDTQYF. The full variable domain, completed using reference TRBV5-6 and TRBJ2-3, is DAGVTQSPTHLIKTRGQQVTLRCSPKSGHDTVSWYQQALGQGPQFIFQYYEEEERQRGNFPDRFSGHQFPNYSSELNVNALLLGDSALYLCASSPMDREGIDTQYFGPGTRLTVL.